The entry below describes one T cell receptor beta chain. The antigen remains unidentified. After removal of 1 base from V and 5 bases from J, the junction contained 4 bases not matched to a gene. The CDR3 length is 14 residues. Germline CDR1 is SGHTA and CDR2 is FQGNSA. These data are taken from a study of OX40 agonist ivuxolimab in advanced cancers. Study summary: Across the patients, intravenous ivuxolimab was delivered every 2 weeks at 0.01 to 10 mg/kg. Around 40% of patients had received prior checkpoint inhibitor therapy.

Study-wide results and caveats: In general, CD8+ T cells held more expanded clones than CD4+ did, on average.

The protocol was immunoSEQ multiplex PCR, while the TCRdb copy is restricted to in-frame clones and leaves out a portion. The profile shows approximately 82,000 clones, over 75% of them singletons. V and J are TRBV7-2 and TRBJ2-5; 7 nucleotides match TRBD2. Sample: CD4+ or CD8+ T cells sorted from blood, taken in a trial of the OX40 agonist ivuxolimab. The receptor's source is an adult with an advanced solid tumor such as melanoma, head and neck, liver or kidney cancer. CDR3: CASSLVGGSETQYF. In DNA form, the CDR3 reads TGTGCCAGCAGCTTAGTCGGCGGGAGTGAGACCCAGTACTTC.